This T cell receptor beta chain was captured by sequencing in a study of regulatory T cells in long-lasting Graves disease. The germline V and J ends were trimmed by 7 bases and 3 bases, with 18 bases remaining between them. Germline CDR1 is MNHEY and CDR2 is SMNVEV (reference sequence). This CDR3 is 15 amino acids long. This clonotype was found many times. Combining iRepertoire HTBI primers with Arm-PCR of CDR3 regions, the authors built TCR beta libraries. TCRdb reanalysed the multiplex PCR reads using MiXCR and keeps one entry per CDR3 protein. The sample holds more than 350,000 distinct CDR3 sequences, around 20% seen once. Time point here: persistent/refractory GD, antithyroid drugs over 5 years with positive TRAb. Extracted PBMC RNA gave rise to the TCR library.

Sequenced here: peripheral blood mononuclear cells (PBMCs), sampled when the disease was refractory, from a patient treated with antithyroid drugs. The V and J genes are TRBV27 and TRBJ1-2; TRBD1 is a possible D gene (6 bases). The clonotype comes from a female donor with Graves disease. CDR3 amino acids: CASNPQAGVHYGYTF. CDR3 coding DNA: TGTGCCAGCAACCCGCAGGCAGGGGTGCACTATGGCTACACCTTC.